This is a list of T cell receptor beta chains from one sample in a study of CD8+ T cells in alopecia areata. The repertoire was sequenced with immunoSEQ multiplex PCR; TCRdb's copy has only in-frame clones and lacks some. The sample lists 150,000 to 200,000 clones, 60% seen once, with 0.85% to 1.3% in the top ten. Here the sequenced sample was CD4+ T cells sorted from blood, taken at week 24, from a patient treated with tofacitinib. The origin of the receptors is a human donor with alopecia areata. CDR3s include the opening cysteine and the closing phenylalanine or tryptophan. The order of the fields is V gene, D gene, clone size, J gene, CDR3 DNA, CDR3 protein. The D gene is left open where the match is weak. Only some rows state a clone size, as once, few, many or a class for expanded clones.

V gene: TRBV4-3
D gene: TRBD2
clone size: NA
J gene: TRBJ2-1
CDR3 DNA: TGCGCCAGCAGCTTACTTCCTTTGAGCGGGGGGGCTGATGAGCAGTTCTTC
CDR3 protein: CASSLLPLSGGADEQFF

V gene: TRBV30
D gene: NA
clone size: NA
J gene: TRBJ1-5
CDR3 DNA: TGTGCCTGGAGTGTGTCTAATTCGGGCAATCAGCCCCAGCATTTT
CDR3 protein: CAWSVSNSGNQPQHF

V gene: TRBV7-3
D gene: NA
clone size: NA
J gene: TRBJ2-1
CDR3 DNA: TGTGCCAGCAGCTTAACTAGAGACTCCGAGCAGTTCTTC
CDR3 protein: CASSLTRDSEQFF

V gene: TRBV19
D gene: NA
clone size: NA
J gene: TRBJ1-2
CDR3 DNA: TGTGCCAGTAGTATACAGGGACAACGTGGCTACACCTTC
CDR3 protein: CASSIQGQRGYTF

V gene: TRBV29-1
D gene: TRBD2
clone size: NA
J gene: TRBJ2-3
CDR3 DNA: TGCAGCGTCAGCAGGGAGGGGTTCGGCACAGATACGCAGTATTTT
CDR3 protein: CSVSREGFGTDTQYF

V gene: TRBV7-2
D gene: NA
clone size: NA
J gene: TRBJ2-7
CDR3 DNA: TGTGCCAGCAGCTTTATGTCCGGTTCCTACGAGCAGTACTTC
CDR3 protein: CASSFMSGSYEQYF

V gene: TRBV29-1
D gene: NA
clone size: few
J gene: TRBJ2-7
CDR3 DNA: TGCAGCGTTGGAGGCGGTAAAGGATCCTACGAGCAGTACTTC
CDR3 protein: CSVGGGKGSYEQYF

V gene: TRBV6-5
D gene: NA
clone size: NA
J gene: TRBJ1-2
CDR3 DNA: TGTGCCAGCCGATTCGACAGTGGCTACACCTTC
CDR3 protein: CASRFDSGYTF

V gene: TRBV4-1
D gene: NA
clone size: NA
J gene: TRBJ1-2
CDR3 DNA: TGCGCCAGCAGCCAAGAGGAAGGAGGGCTTAGATATGGCTACACCTTC
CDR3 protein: CASSQEEGGLRYGYTF

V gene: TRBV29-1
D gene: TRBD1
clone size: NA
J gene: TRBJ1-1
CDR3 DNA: TGCAGCGGTGGACAGGGGGCTGGGAACACTGAAGCTTTCTTT
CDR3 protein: CSGGQGAGNTEAFF